This entry features one TCR beta chain sequence. Its antigen is currently unknown. The trim removed 5 bases at V and 3 bases at J, leaving 9 bases unmatched. The CDR3 sequence is 16 residues long. Looked up from germline, CDR1 is PRHDT and CDR2 is FYEKMQ (reference sequence). PCR employed 60 Vbeta and 13 Jbeta primers. The data were produced by immunoSEQ multiplex PCR, yet TCRdb's version contains in-frame clones alone and is incomplete. The sample yields 150,000 or so clones, approximately 80% seen once. All donors participated as healthy donors of bone marrow. This entry is derived from a study of cytomegalovirus exposure and HLA in healthy donors. Points from the study as a whole: Later, an analysis showed that TCR beta chains associated with HLA were more clonally expanded than others that were equally common. It was only CMV serostatus that was available as immune exposure information.

This chain joins TRBV13 and TRBJ2-3; 9 bases are shared with TRBD1. The TCR was taken from a man aged 25-40 years in good health and CMV-seropositive. The sample taken for sequencing was PBMCs. The DNA for the CDR3 is TGTGCCAGCAGCACGCGGGACAGGGAGGGTACAGATACGCAGTATTTT. It is translated as CASSTRDREGTDTQYF. The complete variable domain, with remaining parts taken from reference TRBV13 and TRBJ2-3, reads AAGVIQSPRHLIKEKRETATLKCYPIPRHDTVYWYQQGPGQDPQFLISFYEKMQSDKGSIPDRFSAQQFSDYHSELNMSSLELGDSALYFCASSTRDREGTDTQYFGPGTRLTVL.